This T cell receptor (beta chain) emerged from a study of blood T cell repertoires in COVID-19 (TCRdb year 2020). Turning to the overall study: Samples from collaborators originated in the United States, Italy and Spain and spanned both the acute and convalescent phases of COVID-19. A de-identified subject ID, COVID-19 status, age in years and sex were almost always included in the sample metadata. The prospective study material was composed of cDNA or gDNA derived from T cells, B-cell-depleted T cells, or PBMCs. The dataset comprised deeply sampled blood TCRbeta repertoires from subjects exposed to, actively infected with, or recovered from COVID-19. The samples were drawn from the first 160 participants of the ongoing ImmuneRACE study and from 950 to 1,500 subjects provided by 6 global collaborators. Where HLA class I and class II types were available, the types were taken from metadata supplied by the sample provider, not from assay-based typing. The repertoires were made available in a free public database intended to serve as a resource for research on the immune response to SARS-CoV-2. What the work shows at the level of the full study, not this receptor alone: How much clinical and demographic metadata was included differed by source and by participant, and the metadata was provided uncurated.

From the germline V gene, CDR1 is MDHEN and CDR2 is SYDVKM. V and J are truncated by 6 bases and 5 bases respectively, leaving an intervening sequence of 11 bases. The CDR3 goes from the cysteine to the phenylalanine over 13 residues. Only the CDR3 part of the read is kept: 39 bases, read in frame from the first base. One collaborating source in Seattle enrolled patients during active infection and followed them longitudinally through the course of disease. Each collaborating institution followed its own protocols to collect whole blood in K2EDTA tubes. Collaborator samples were shipped for TCRbeta analysis as frozen whole blood, isolated PBMCs, or DNA extracted from either sample type. TCRbeta CDR3 regions were amplified from genomic DNA by means of the immunoSEQ Assay, a bias-controlled multiplex PCR. The study's own analysis went as follows. The number of nucleated cells in each sample was estimated by amplification of reference gene primers within the assay. Sequence reads were collapsed and filtered to measure the absolute abundance of every unique TCRbeta CDR3 rearrangement. Productive Simpson clonality was computed per sample as the square root of Simpson's diversity index over productive rearrangements. Imported from immuneACCESS, the table was reduced by TCRdb to in-frame sequences with V and J called. These copies leave out some clones; in studies compared against another copy, an unresolved V gene accounts for under half, and the cause of the remainder is not known. That table is the source of V, J and clone size, and D and trimming were worked out from the DNA. Present in this sample are roughly 190,000 clones, 80% to 90% of which were seen just once. 9.5% to 11% of the sample goes to the ten largest clones.

Details on this clone: What antigen it recognizes has not been identified. No base quality information exists; no much larger clone differs at one position.

The chain uses TRBV28 and TRBJ2-1; the D gene identity is not certain. The receptor's source is a woman in her thirties or forties with COVID-19, enrolled during active disease. The sequenced sample was peripheral blood. The CDR3 region reads CASRSPLNNEQFF. The nucleotide sequence is TGTGCCAGCAGGTCTCCCTTAAACAATGAGCAGTTCTTC.